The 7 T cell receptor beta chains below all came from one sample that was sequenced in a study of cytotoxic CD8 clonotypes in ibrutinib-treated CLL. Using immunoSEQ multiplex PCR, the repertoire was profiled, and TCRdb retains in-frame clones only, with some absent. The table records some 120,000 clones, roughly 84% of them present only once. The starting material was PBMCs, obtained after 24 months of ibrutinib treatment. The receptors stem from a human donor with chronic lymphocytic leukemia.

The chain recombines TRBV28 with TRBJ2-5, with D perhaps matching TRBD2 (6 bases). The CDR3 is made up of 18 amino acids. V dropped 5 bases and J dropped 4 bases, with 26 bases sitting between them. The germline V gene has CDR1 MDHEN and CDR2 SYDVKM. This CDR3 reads CASSPTARTMRGPETQYF. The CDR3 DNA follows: TGTGCCAGCAGTCCGACGGCTAGGACTATGCGGGGCCCAGAGACCCAGTACTTC. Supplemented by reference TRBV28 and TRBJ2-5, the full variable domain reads DVKVTQSSRYLVKRTGEKVFLECVQDMDHENMFWYRQDPGLGLRLIYFSYDVKMKEKGDIPEGYSVSREKKERFSLILESASTNQTSMYLCASSPTARTMRGPETQYFGPGTRLLVL.

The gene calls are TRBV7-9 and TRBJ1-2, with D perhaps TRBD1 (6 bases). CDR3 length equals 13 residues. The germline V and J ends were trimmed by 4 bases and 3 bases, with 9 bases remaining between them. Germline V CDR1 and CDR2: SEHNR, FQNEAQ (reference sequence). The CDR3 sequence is CASSSGQYYGYTF. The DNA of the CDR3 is TGTGCCAGCAGCTCTGGACAGTACTATGGCTACACCTTC.

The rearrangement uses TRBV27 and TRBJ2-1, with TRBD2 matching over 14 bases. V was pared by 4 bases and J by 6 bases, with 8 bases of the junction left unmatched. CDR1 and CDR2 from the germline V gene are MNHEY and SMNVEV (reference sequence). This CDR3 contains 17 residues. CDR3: CASSSPGLAGGGNEQFF. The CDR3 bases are TGTGCCAGCAGTTCCCCCGGACTAGCGGGGGGTGGCAATGAGCAGTTCTTC.

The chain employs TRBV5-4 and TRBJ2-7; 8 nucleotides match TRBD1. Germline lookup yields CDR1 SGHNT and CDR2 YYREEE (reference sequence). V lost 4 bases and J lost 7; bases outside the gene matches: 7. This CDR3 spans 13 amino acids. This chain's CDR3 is CASSQKQGVEQYF. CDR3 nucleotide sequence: TGTGCCAGCAGCCAGAAACAGGGGGTAGAGCAGTACTTC.

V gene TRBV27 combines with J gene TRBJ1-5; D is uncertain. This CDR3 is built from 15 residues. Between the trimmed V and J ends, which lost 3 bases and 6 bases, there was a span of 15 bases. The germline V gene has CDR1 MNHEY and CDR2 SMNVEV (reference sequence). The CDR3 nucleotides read TGTGCCAGCAGTTTTGAGTTCGCAGGCGGTCAGCCCCAGCATTTT. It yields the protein CASSFEFAGGQPQHF.

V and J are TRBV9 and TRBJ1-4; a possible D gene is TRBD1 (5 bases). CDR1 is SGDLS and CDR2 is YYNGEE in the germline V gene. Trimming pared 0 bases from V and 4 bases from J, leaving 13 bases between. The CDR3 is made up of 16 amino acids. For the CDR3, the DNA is TGTGCCAGCAGCGTAGGGTTAAGGGGCTTTAATGAAAAACTGTTTTTT. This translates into CASSVGLRGFNEKLFF.

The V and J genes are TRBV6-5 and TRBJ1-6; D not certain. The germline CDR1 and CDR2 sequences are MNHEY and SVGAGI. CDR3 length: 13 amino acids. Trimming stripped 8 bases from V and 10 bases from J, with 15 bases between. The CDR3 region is CASRDGVRSPLHF. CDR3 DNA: TGTGCCAGCCGCGATGGGGTACGGTCACCCCTCCACTTT.